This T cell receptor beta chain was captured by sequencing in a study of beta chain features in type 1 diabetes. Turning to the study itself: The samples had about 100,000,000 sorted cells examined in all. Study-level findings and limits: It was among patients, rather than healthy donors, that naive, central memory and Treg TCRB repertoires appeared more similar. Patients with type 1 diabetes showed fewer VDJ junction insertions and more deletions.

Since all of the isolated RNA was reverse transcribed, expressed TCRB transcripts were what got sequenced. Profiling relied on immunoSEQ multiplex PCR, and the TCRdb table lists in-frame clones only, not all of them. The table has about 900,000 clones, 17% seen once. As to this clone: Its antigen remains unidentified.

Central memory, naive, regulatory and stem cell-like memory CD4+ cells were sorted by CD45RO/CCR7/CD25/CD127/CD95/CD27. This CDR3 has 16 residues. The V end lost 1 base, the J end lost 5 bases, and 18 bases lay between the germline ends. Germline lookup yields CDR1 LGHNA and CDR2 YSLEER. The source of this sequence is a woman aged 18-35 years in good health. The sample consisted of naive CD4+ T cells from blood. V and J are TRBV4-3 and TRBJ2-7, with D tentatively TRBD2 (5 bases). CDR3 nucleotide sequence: TGCGCCAGCAGCCAAGGTGTCCCAGGAGGTGTTGACGAGCAGTACTTC. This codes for CASSQGVPGGVDEQYF.